The T cell receptor (beta chain) under discussion was sequenced for a study of a mutant IDH1 vaccine in newly diagnosed glioma. For the study at large: Patients got their first vaccination 4-6 weeks after radiotherapy alone, or with temozolomide cycles. The treated population exhibited a male proportion of around 62%, a female proportion of 37.5%, and a mean age of around 40 years. Visit timing is recorded as week 35 for V12 and week 47 for V13.

This clone came up once. Antigen: not known. Time point noted: week 35, safety follow-up. The vaccine gave 300 ug of a 20-mer mutant IDH1 peptide subcutaneously per dose. This table comes from immunoSEQ multiplex PCR, and its TCRdb copy is limited to in-frame clones, with some not included. The sample lists tens of thousands of clones; approximately 81% were seen once. Study-level findings and limits: Changes in the top peripheral T cell clonotypes seemingly had no bearing on pseudoprogression.

This CDR3 has 14 residues. Germline V gene data show CDR1 as SGHDN and CDR2 as FVKESK. With 3 bases removed from V and 5 bases from J, the gap between germline ends came to 13 bases. The material was PBMCs, obtained from a glioma patient whose treatment included an IDH1 peptide vaccine. The chain couples TRBV14 to TRBJ2-5, with D hard to call. The TCR originated in a young man with glioma. CDR3 nucleotides: TGTGCCAGCAGCCAGTTAGGGCCTGGCGAGACCCAGTACTTC. This encodes CASSQLGPGETQYF.